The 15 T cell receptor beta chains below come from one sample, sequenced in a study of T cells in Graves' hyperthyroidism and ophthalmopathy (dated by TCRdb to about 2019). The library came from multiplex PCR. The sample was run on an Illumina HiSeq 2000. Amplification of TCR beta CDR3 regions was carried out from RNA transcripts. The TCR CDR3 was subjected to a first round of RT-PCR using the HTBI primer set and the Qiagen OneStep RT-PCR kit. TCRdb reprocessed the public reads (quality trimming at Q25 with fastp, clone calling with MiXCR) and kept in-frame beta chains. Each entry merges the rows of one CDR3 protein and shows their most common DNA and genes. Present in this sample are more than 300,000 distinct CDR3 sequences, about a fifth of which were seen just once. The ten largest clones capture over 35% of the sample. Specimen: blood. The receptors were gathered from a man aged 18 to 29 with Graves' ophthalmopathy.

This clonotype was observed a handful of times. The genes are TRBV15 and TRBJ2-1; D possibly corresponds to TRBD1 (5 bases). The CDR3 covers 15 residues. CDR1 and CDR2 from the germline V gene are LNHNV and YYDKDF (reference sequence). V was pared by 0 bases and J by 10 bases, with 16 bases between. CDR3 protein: CATSRDQGSGLEQFF. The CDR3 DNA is TGTGCCACCAGCAGAGATCAGGGTAGTGGGTTGGAGCAGTTCTTC.

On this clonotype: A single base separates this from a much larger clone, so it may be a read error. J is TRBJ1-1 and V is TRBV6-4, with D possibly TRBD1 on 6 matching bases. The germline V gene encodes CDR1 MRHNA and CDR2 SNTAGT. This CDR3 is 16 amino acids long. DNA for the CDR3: TGTACCAGCAGTTACTCGAGTCCTACCCCTGGCAGGGGAGCTTTCTTT. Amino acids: CTSSYSSPTPGRGAFF.

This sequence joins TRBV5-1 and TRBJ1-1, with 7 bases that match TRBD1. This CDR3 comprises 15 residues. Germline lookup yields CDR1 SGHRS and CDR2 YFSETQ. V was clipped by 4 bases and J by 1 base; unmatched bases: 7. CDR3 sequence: CASSVKQGRNTEAFF. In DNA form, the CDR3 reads TGCGCCAGCAGCGTCAAACAGGGGAGGAACACTGAAGCTTTCTTT.

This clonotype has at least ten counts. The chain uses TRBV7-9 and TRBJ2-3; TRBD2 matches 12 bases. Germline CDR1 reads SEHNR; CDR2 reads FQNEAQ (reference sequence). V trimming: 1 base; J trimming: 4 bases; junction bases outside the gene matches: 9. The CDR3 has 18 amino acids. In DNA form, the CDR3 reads TGTGCCAGCAGCTTAGGGACTAGCGGGGAGGGTATCTCAGATACGCAGTATTTT. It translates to CASSLGTSGEGISDTQYF.

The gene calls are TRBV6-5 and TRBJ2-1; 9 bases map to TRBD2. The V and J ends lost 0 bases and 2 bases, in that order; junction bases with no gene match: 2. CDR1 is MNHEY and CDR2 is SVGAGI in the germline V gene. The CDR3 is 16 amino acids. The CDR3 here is CASSYSSGGPYNEQFF. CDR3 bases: TGTGCCAGCAGTTACTCTAGCGGGGGCCCCTACAATGAGCAGTTCTTC.

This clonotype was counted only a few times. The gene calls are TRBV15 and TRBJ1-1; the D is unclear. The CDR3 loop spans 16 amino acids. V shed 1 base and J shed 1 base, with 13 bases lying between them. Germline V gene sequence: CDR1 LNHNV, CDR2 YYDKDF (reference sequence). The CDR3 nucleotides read TGTGCCACCAGCAGAGGGGCGGTTGGGAGGAACACTGAAGCTTTCTTT. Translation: CATSRGAVGRNTEAFF. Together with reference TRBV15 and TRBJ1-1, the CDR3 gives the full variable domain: DAMVIQNPRYQVTQFGKPVTLSCSQTLNHNVMYWYQQKSSQAPKLLFHYYDKDFNNEADTPDNFQSRRPNTSFCFLDIRSPGLGDTAMYLCATSRGAVGRNTEAFFGQGTRLTVV.

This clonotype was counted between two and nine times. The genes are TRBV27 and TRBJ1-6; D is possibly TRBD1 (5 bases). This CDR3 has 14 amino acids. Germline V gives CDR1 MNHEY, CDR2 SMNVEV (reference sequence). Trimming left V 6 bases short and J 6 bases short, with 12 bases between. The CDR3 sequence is CASRSGTANSPLHF. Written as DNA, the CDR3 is TGTGCCAGCAGATCCGGGACTGCTAATTCACCCCTCCACTTT.

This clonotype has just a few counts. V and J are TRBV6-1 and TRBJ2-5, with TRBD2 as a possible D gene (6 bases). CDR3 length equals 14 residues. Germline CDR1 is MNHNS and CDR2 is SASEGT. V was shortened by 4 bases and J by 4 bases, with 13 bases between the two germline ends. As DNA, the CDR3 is TGTGCCAGCAGTGCCAACCTCGGGGGAGAGACCCAGTACTTC. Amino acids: CASSANLGGETQYF.

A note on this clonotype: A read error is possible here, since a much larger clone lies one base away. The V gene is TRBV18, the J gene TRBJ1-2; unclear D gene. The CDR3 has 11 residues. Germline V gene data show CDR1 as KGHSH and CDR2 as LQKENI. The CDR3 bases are TGTGCCAGCCCACCAGTGGATGGCTACACCTTC. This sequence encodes CASPPVDGYTF. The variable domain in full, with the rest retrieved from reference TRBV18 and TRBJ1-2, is NAGVMQNPRHLVRRRGQEARLRCSPMKGHSHVYWYRQLPEEGLKFMVYLQKENIIDESGMPKERFSAEFPKEGPSILRIQQVVRGDSAAYFCASPPVDGYTFGSGTRLTVV.

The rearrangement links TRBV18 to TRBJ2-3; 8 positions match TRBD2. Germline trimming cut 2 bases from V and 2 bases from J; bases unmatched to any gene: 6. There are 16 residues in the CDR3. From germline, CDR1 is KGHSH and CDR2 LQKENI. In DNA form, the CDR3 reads TGTGCCAGCTCACCATTCAGCGGGGGAACCACAGATACGCAGTATTTT. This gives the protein CASSPFSGGTTDTQYF.

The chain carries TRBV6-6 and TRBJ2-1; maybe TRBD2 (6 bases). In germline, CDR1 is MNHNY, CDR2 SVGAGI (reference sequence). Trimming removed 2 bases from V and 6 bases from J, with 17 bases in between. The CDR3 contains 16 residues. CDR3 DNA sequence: TGTGCCAGCAGTTACGACGGGGCCGCGGGATTCAATGAGCAGTTCTTC. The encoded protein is CASSYDGAAGFNEQFF.

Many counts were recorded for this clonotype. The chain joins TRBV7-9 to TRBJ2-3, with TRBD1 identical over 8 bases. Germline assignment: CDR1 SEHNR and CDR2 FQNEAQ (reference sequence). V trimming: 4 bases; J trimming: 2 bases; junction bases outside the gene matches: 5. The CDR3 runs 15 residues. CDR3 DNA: TGTGCCAGCAGCTCTGGACAGGGCGACACAGATACGCAGTATTTT. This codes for CASSSGQGDTDTQYF.

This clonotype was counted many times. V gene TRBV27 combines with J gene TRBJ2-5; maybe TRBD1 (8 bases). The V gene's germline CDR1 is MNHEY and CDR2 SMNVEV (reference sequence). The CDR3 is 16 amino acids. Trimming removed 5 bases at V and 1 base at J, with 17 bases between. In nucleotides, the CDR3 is TGTGCCAGCAGTCTCCAGACAGGGGAGGGCCAAGAGACCCAGTACTTC. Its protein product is CASSLQTGEGQETQYF.

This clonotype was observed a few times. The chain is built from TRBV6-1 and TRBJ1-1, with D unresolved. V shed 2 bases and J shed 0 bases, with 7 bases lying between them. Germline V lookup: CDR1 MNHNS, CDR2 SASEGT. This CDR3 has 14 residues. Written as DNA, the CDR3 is TGTGCCAGCAGTGAACCGGGCTTGAACACTGAAGCTTTCTTT. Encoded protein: CASSEPGLNTEAFF.

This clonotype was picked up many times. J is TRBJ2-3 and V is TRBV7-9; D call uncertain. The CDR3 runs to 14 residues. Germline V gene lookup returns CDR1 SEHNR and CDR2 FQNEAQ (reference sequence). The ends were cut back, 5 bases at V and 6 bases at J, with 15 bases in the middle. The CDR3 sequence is CASSPGLGSDTQYF. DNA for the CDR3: TGTGCCAGCAGCCCAGGCCTGGGTTCGGATACGCAGTATTTT.